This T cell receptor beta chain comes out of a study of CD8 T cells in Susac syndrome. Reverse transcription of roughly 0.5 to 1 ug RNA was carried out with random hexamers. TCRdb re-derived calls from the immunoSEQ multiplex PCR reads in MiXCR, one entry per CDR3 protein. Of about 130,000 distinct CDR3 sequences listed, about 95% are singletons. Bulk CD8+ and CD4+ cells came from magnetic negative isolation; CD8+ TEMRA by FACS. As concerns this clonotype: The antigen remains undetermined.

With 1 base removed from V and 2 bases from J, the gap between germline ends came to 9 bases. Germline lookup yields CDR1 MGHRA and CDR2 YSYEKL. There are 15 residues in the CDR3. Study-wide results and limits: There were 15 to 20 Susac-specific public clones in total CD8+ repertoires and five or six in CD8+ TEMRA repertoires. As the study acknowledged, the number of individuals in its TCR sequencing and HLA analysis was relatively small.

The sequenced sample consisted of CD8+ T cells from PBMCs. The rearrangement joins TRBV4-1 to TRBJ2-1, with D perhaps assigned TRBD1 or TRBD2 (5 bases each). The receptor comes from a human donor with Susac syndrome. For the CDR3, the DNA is TGCGCCAGCAGCCAAGCGGGACGAACCTACAATGAGCAGTTCTTC. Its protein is CASSQAGRTYNEQFF.